These T cell receptor beta chains were read from a single sample in a study of lymphopenia after photon versus proton radiotherapy. Generated by immunoSEQ multiplex PCR, the TCRdb table keeps only in-frame clones and is missing some. The data contain roughly 40,000 clones, around four fifths of them singletons. Source: peripheral blood, taken from a patient treated with proton-based radiotherapy. Receptors originate from a woman aged 70-85 years with pancreatic cancer. CDR3s include the opening cysteine and the closing phenylalanine or tryptophan. The D gene is left open where the match is weak.

D,V,J,CDR3
-,TRBV2,TRBJ1-2,CATKPREAIYGYTF
-,TRBV4-2,TRBJ1-2,CASSQDYQVNYGYTF
TRBD1,TRBV19,TRBJ2-7,CASTRDRRTYEQYF
-,TRBV9,TRBJ1-3,CASSVQQGSGGNTIYF
TRBD2,TRBV28,TRBJ2-3,CASSFGAGVWGRSSTDTQYF
-,TRBV7-8,TRBJ1-2,CASHLGGALSGGYTF
TRBD1,TRBV7-8,TRBJ2-3,CASSITRQGNVPSDTQYF
TRBD2,TRBV6-5,TRBJ2-3,CASSLLAGVSTDTQYF
TRBD2,TRBV7-2,TRBJ2-1,CASSAGLAGAYNEQFF
-,TRBV5-1,TRBJ1-2,CASAIPGQGYTF
-,TRBV27,TRBJ2-1,CASSFPGTILVF
TRBD1,TRBV7-2,TRBJ2-7,CASSLTGTGPGEQYF
-,TRBV27,TRBJ2-1,CASSFGSLAESYNEQFF
-,TRBV2,TRBJ1-1,CASSERGNTEAFF
TRBD1,TRBV6-4,TRBJ2-3,CASRKGGGSTDTQYF
-,TRBV6-5,TRBJ1-1,CASTPRANTEAFF
-,TRBV7-9,TRBJ1-1,CASSLEGLEAFF
-,TRBV2,TRBJ1-1,CASSLTVNTEAFF
TRBD1,TRBV18,TRBJ1-1,CASSRGQDNTEAFF
-,TRBV19,TRBJ1-5,CASSMRQNSNQPQHF
-,TRBV5-4,TRBJ2-6,CASSLDLSGANVLTF
-,TRBV29-1,TRBJ2-2,CSVAQRNTGELFF
TRBD1,TRBV30,TRBJ1-6,CAWSVGRGPNSPLHF
-,TRBV6-6,TRBJ1-1,CASSSGVTEAFF
-,TRBV7-2,TRBJ1-1,CASSLSIDTEAFF
TRBD1,TRBV4-3,TRBJ2-7,CASSRQGASFHEQYF
TRBD2,TRBV7-2,TRBJ2-7,CASSWRTSGRAQVEQYF
-,TRBV7-6,TRBJ1-1,CASSADSNTEAFF
-,TRBV18,TRBJ2-3,CASSPGSRASTDTQYF
-,TRBV30,TRBJ2-7,CAWSEGGTSYEQYF
-,TRBV29-1,TRBJ2-3,CSVEVWGRGDTQYF
-,TRBV5-1,TRBJ2-7,CASSLWGANGFANEQYF
-,TRBV9,TRBJ2-5,CASSVDRYPQETQYF
TRBD2,TRBV5-4,TRBJ2-5,CASSPGTSGGQETQYF
TRBD2,TRBV5-4,TRBJ2-2,CASRTSGTNTGELFF
-,TRBV28,TRBJ1-1,CASSRRRTGSRTEAFF
TRBD1,TRBV6-4,TRBJ2-7,CASSVRTGVPYEQYF
TRBD1,TRBV4-1,TRBJ1-1,CASSQEQRGRTEAFF
-,TRBV6-5,TRBJ2-2,CATHGTALTGELFF
-,TRBV7-9,TRBJ1-2,CASSFENRDNYGYTF